A single TCR beta chain is shown here with its context. The target of this receptor is not known. Base quality data are lacking; no much larger clone is found one base away. The sample is drawn from a study of blood T cell repertoires in COVID-19 (dated by TCRdb to the early 2020s). Regarding the research as a whole: Samples covering the acute and convalescent phases of COVID-19 were provided by collaborators in the United States, Italy and Spain. Where available, HLA class I and class II types were taken from metadata supplied by the sample provider and were not determined by assay-based typing. Nearly every sample came with metadata listing a de-identified subject ID, COVID-19 status, age in years and sex. A freely available public database, intended as a resource for researchers studying the immune response to SARS-CoV-2, is where the repertoires were released. The dataset comprised deeply sampled blood TCRbeta repertoires from subjects exposed to, actively infected with, or recovered from COVID-19. The prospective study material was composed of cDNA or gDNA derived from T cells, B-cell-depleted T cells, or PBMCs. The samples were drawn from the first 160 participants of the ongoing ImmuneRACE study and from 950 to 1,500 subjects provided by 6 global collaborators. The paper as a whole reports these results and caveats: How much clinical and demographic metadata was included differed by source and by participant, and the metadata was provided uncurated.

At the junction V is shortened by 0 bases and J by 6 bases, with 11 bases in between. The CDR3 holds 15 amino acids from the cysteine to the phenylalanine. Only the CDR3 portion is preserved as DNA: 45 bases, with reading frame beginning at the first base. For CDR1 and CDR2, the germline V gene lists LGHNA and YNFKEQ. Participants in the prospective study were aged roughly 18 to 100 years, lived in some 24 United States geographic areas, and enrolled through a virtual design. In the prospective study, participants were assigned to cohorts based on the clinical history participants reported in a screening survey and a study questionnaire. Exposed participants had been in contact with someone with a PCR-confirmed or clinician-diagnosed COVID-19 case within 2 weeks of study entry. Each participant in the prospective study had whole blood, serum and a nasopharyngeal or oropharyngeal swab collected by mobile phlebotomists. Prospective study participants could optionally give additional blood draws and questionnaires over an approximately 2-month period. Before DNA extraction, blood samples from the prospective study were shipped at room temperature or frozen.

TCRbeta CDR3 regions were amplified from genomic DNA by means of the immunoSEQ Assay, a bias-controlled multiplex PCR. On the study's bioinformatics: The number of nucleated cells in each sample was estimated by amplification of reference gene primers within the assay. To quantify the absolute abundance of each unique TCRbeta CDR3 rearrangement, sequence reads were collapsed and filtered. For each sample, productive Simpson clonality was calculated by taking the square root of Simpson's diversity index across productive rearrangements. TCRdb obtained this table from immuneACCESS and retained in-frame rearrangements with V and J assigned. These tables miss some clones; where compared with another copy, unresolved V genes account for less than half of the shortfall, and the remainder is unexplained. That table furnishes V, J and clone size, whereas the DNA furnished D and trimming. The sample table shows about 150,000 clones, and around 80% are seen once. The leading ten clones occupy approximately 5.1% of the sample.

The sequence came from a man in his 70s who had been exposed to COVID-19. Recombination linked TRBV4-2 to TRBJ1-4; the D gene lacks a confident call. What was sequenced was PBMCs or T cells enriched from blood (not recorded which). The CDR3 in this case is CASSQDQPGYEKLFF. Read as DNA, the sequence is TGTGCCAGCAGCCAAGATCAACCGGGGTATGAAAAACTGTTTTTT.